The following is a TCR beta chain sequence with its context. No antigen is known for it. These data belong to a study of cytomegalovirus exposure and HLA in healthy donors. The CDR3 has 18 residues. V was clipped by 6 bases and J by 5 bases; unmatched bases: 18. Germline V lookup: CDR1 SGHKS, CDR2 YYEKEE (reference sequence). PCR used 60 Vbeta primers and 13 Jbeta primers. Profiled with immunoSEQ multiplex PCR; TCRdb holds only in-frame clones, not every one. This table holds some 130,000 clones, 75% to 90% found once. Study outcomes and limitations: Cytomegalovirus association was assigned to more than 150 TCR beta chains.

The clonotype originates from a man in his forties in good health and CMV-seronegative. V is TRBV5-5 and J is TRBJ2-1; 9 positions match TRBD1. Sequenced input: PBMCs. CDR3 residues: CASTPGTGLFGTNNEQFF. DNA for the CDR3: TGTGCCAGCACCCCTGGGACAGGGTTATTCGGGACGAACAATGAGCAGTTCTTC.